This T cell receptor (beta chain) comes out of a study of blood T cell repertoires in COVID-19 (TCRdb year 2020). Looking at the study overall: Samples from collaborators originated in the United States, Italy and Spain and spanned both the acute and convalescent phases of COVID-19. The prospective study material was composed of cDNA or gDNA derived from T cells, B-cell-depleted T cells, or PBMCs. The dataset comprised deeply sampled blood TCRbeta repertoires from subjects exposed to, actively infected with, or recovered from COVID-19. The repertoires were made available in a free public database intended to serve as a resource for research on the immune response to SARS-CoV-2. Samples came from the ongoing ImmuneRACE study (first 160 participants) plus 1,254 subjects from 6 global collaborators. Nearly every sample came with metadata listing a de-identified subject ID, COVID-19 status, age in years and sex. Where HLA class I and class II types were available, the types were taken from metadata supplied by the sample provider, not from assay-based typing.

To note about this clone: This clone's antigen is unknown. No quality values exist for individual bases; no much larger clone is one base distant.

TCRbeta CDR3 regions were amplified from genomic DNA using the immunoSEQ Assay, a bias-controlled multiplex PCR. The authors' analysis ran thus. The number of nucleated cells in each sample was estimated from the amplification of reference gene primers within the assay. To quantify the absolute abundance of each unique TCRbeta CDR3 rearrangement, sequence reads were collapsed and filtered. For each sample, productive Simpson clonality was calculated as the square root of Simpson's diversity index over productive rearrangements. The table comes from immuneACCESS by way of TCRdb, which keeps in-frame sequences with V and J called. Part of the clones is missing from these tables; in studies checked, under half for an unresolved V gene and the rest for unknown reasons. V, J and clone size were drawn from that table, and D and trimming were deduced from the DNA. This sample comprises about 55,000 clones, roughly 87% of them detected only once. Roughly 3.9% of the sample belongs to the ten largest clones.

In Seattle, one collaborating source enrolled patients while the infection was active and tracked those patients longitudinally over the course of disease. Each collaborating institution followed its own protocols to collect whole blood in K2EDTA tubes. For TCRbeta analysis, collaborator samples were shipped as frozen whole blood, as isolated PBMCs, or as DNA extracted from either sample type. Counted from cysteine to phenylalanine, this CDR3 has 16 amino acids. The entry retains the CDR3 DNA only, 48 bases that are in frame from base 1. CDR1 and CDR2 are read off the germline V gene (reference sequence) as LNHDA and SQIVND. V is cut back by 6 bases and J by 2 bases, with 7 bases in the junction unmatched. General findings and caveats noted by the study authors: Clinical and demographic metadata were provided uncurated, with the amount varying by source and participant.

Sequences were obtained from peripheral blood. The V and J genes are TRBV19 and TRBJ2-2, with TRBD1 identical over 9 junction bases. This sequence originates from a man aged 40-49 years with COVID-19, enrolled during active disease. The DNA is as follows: TGTGCCAGTAGCGCCGGGACAGGGATCAACACCGGGGAGCTGTTTTTT. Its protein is CASSAGTGINTGELFF. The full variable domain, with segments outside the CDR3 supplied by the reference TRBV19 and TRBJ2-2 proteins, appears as DGGITQSPKYLFRKEGQNVTLSCEQNLNHDAMYWYRQDPGQGLRLIYYSQIVNDFQKGDIAEGYSVSREKKESFPLTVTSAQKNPTAFYLCASSAGTGINTGELFFGEGSRLTVL.